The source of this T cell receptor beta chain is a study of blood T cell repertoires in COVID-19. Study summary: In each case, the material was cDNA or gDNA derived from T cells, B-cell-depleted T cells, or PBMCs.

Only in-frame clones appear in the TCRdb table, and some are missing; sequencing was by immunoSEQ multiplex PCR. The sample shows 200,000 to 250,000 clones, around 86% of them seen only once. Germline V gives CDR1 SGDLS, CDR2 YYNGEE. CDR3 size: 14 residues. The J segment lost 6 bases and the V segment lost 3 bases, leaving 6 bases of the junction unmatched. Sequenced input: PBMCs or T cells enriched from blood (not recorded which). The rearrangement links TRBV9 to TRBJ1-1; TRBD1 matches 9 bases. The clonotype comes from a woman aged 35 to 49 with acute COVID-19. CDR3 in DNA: TGTGCCAGCAGCGCTGGGACAGGGAATTCTGAAGCTTTCTTT. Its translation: CASSAGTGNSEAFF.